Below, 9 T cell receptor beta chains from the same sample are listed, as sequenced in a study of blood T cell repertoires in COVID-19. Produced via immunoSEQ multiplex PCR; TCRdb's table is partial and in-frame only. The sample includes around 68,000 clones, around 82% of them seen just once. The sequenced sample was peripheral blood. The source is a man of 80 years or more with active COVID-19.

V gene TRBV6-5 combines with J gene TRBJ1-2, with D possibly being TRBD1 (5 bases). V lost 2 bases, J lost 4 bases, and 14 bases lay in between. This CDR3 spans 15 amino acids. In germline, CDR1 is MNHEY, CDR2 SVGAGI. This CDR3 is CASSYMLGEFYGYTF. CDR3 nucleotide sequence: TGTGCCAGCAGTTACATGTTAGGGGAATTCTATGGCTACACCTTC.

The chain joins TRBV7-6 to TRBJ2-3; 15 bases align to TRBD2. CDR1 and CDR2 from the germline V gene are SGHVS and FNYEAQ. This CDR3 is 17 amino acids long. V gave up 5 bases and J gave up 3 bases; unmatched junction bases: 6. The CDR3 here is CASSKRTSGGATDTQYF. The DNA of the CDR3 is TGTGCCAGCAGCAAAAGGACTAGCGGGGGGGCGACAGATACGCAGTATTTT.

The chain carries TRBV4-3 and TRBJ2-3; D might be TRBD2 (6 bases). The germline gives CDR1 LGHNA, CDR2 YSLEER. This CDR3 contains 18 residues. Deletions cut 2 bases from V and 5 bases from J, with 23 bases between. This chain's CDR3 is CASSQLPVAGMGGDTQYF. As DNA, the CDR3 is TGCGCCAGCAGCCAACTCCCGGTCGCCGGGATGGGAGGAGATACGCAGTATTTT.

In this sample, this clone turned up a few times. The identical CDR3 is also encoded by other nucleotide sequences in the sample. The gene calls are TRBV7-9 and TRBJ1-6; TRBD1 agrees at 9 bases. Germline CDR1 SEHNR, CDR2 FQNEAQ (reference sequence). CDR3 length equals 16 residues. Trimming took 3 bases from V and 4 from J; bases not matched to a gene: 4. The DNA for the CDR3 is TGTGCCAGCAGCTTGGGACAGGGATTTTATAATTCACCCCTCCACTTT. This translates into CASSLGQGFYNSPLHF.

The chain employs TRBV5-1 and TRBJ1-3; D ambiguous. This CDR3 comprises 14 residues. The germline V gene has CDR1 SGHRS and CDR2 YFSETQ. V lost 3 bases and J 0 bases, leaving 7 bases between the germline ends. CDR3 nucleotide sequence: TGCGCCAGCAGCTCTACTGGCTCTGGAAACACCATATATTTT. Translated, it gives CASSSTGSGNTIYF. The full variable domain, its missing parts supplied by reference TRBV5-1 and TRBJ1-3, is KAGVTQTPRYLIKTRGQQVTLSCSPISGHRSVSWYQQTPGQGLQFLFEYFSETQRNKGNFPGRFSGRQFSNSRSEMNVSTLELGDSALYLCASSSTGSGNTIYFGEGSWLTVV.

J is TRBJ2-5 and V is TRBV3-1 (or the pseudogene TRBV3-2); TRBD1 agrees at 8 bases. This CDR3 has 16 residues. Germline values: CDR1 LGHDT, CDR2 YNNKEL (reference sequence). V was clipped by 6 bases and J by 5 bases; unmatched bases: 14. The CDR3 reads CASSYRGKLSLETQYF. In DNA, the CDR3 is TGTGCCAGCAGTTACAGGGGGAAGCTATCCCTGGAGACCCAGTACTTC.

The chain recombines TRBV2 with TRBJ2-5; TRBD1 might be the D (6 bases). CDR1 SNHLY and CDR2 FYNNEI come from the germline V gene. There are 14 residues in the CDR3. V was clipped by 9 bases and J by 1 base, with 15 bases between them. CDR3 in amino acids: CARTQDSSQETQYF. The DNA of the CDR3 is TGTGCCAGAACCCAGGACAGCAGCCAAGAGACCCAGTACTTC.

V gene TRBV6-5 combines with J gene TRBJ2-2; D perhaps matches TRBD1 (5 bases). Deletions cut 7 bases from V and 1 base from J, with 10 bases between. The CDR3 is 14 residues long. Germline assignment: CDR1 MNHEY and CDR2 SVGAGI. The DNA for the CDR3 is TGTGCCAGCATACCACAGGAGAACACCGGGGAGCTGTTTTTT. Encoded protein: CASIPQENTGELFF.

The J gene is TRBJ1-3, the V gene TRBV28; D is perhaps TRBD1 (6 bases). Trimming stripped 5 bases from V and 0 bases from J, with 11 bases between. The CDR3 sequence is 15 residues long. Per germline, CDR1 MDHEN and CDR2 SYDVKM. The CDR3 region is CASSNPTGSGNTIYF. The CDR3, as DNA: TGTGCCAGCAGTAACCCGACAGGCTCTGGAAACACCATATATTTT.